The entry that follows covers one T cell receptor (beta chain) sequence. This sample stems from a study of Ad26.COV2.S vaccination and SARS-CoV-2 variants. TCRdb's table, derived via immunoSEQ multiplex PCR, lists solely in-frame clones and lacks some. The sample records about 460,000 clones, about 89% being singletons. The germline CDR1 and CDR2 sequences are SGDLS and YYNGEE. CDR3 length: 18 residues. V was pared by 4 bases and J by 4 bases, with 24 bases between. The treatment here: some 19 received Ad26.COV2.S at low or high dose, single or two shots; roughly 5 received placebo; per-sample allocation not given. The samples were gathered on day 63 after the first injection of vaccine or placebo.

This receptor was obtained from a person aged 18 to 59 who received the Ad26.COV2.S COVID-19 vaccine or a placebo. V and J are TRBV9 and TRBJ2-1; D possibly matches TRBD1 or TRBD2 (6 bases each). The source was peripheral blood, collected in a trial of Ad26.COV2.S vaccine versus placebo. The chain's CDR3 is CASSPRVGASATYNEQFF. In DNA, the CDR3 is TGTGCCAGCAGCCCCCGGGTGGGGGCTAGCGCCACATACAATGAGCAGTTCTTC. Drawing the rest from reference TRBV9 and TRBJ2-1, the complete variable domain is DSGVTQTPKHLITATGQRVTLRCSPRSGDLSVYWYQQSLDQGLQFLIQYYNGEERAKGNILERFSAQQFPDLHSELNLSSLELGDSALYFCASSPRVGASATYNEQFFGPGTRLTVL.